The source of this T cell receptor (beta chain) is a study of metastatic and nonmetastatic thyroid tumors. Study overall: For malignant and benign thyroid patients, tumor or nodule tissue and blood were the sources whose repertoires were compared.

Source study methods: Differences in CDR3 between clinicopathological groups were drawn on to build a classifier intended to discriminate distant-metastatic papillary thyroid cancer patients. TCRdb re-called the PCR reads with MiXCR. TCRdb assigned the V and J calls; the authors' analysis was not used. This table has 15,000 to 25,000 clones, roughly 20% appearing once. In its sample, this clone was seen many times. The CDR3 is 15 amino acids. CDR1 is MDHEN and CDR2 is SYDVKM in the germline V gene. V lost 2 bases and J lost 8; bases outside the gene matches: 8. Every patient was untreated before thyroid surgery.

The chain carries TRBV28 and TRBJ1-5; TRBD1 matches 8 bases. The sample comprised tumor tissue. The clonotype originates from a male donor with papillary thyroid cancer or a benign thyroid nodule (not recorded which). Some clones in this sample may be carry-over from other donors' samples. The CDR3 sequence is CASSLGLQGAKPQHF. As DNA, the CDR3 is TGTGCCAGCAGTTTAGGGCTGCAGGGGGCGAAGCCCCAGCATTTT.